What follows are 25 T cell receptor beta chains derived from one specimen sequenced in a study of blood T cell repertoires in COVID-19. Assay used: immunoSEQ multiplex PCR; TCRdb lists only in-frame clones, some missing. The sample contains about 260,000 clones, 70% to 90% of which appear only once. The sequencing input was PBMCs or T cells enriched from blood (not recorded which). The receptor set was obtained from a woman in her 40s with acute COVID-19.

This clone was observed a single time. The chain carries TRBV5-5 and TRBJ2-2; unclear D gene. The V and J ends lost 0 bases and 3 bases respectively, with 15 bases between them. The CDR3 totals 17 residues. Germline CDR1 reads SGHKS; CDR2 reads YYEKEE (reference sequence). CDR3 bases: TGTGCCAGCAGCTTGGAGTTCTCGCCGGTCTACACCGGGGAGCTGTTTTTT. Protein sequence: CASSLEFSPVYTGELFF.

CDR3 in amino acids: CASSSGGTGGETQYF. DNA for the CDR3: TGTGCCAGCAGCTCAGGAGGGACAGGCGGCGAGACCCAGTACTTC. This rearrangement joins TRBV7-2 to TRBJ2-5, with TRBD1 matching over 8 bases. Per the germline V gene, CDR1 is SGHTA and CDR2 is FQGNSA. V dropped 4 bases and J dropped 5; count of bases not matched to a gene: 9. The CDR3 is 15 residues long. The entire variable domain, with the rest obtained from reference TRBV7-2 and TRBJ2-5, is as follows: GAGVSQSPSNKVTEKGKDVELRCDPISGHTALYWYRQSLGQGLEFLIYFQGNSAPDKSGLPSDRFSAERTGGSVSTLTIQRTQQEDSAVYLCASSSGGTGGETQYFGPGTRLLVL.

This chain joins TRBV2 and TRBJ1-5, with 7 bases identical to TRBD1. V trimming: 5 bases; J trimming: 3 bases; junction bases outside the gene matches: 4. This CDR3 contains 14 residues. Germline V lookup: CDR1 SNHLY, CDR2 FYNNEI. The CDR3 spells CASSQTGLNQPQHF. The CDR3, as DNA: TGTGCCAGCAGTCAGACAGGGCTCAATCAGCCCCAGCATTTT.

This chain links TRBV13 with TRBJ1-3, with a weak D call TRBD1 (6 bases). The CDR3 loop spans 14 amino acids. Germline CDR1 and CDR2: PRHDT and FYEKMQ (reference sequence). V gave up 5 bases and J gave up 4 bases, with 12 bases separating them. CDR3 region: CASSAGTLGNTIYF. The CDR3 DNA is TGTGCCAGCAGCGCAGGGACACTAGGAAACACCATATATTTT. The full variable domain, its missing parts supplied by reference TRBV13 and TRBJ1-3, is AAGVIQSPRHLIKEKRETATLKCYPIPRHDTVYWYQQGPGQDPQFLISFYEKMQSDKGSIPDRFSAQQFSDYHSELNMSSLELGDSALYFCASSAGTLGNTIYFGEGSWLTVV.

CDR3 in DNA: TGTGCCTGGAGTCTCGGACTAGCGGGAGCAGGCGGGGAGCTGTTTTTT. It yields the protein CAWSLGLAGAGGELFF. The chain uses TRBV30 and TRBJ2-2; 13 nucleotides align to TRBD2. Germline V gene lookup returns CDR1 GTSNPN and CDR2 SVGIG (reference sequence). The V gene end was trimmed by 2 bases and the J gene end by 7 bases; junction bases not matched to a gene: 7. This CDR3 has 16 residues.

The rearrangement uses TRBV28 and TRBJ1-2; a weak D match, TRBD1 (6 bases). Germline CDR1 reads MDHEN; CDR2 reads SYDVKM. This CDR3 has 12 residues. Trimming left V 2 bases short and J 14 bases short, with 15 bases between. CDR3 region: CASSLGTTEGTF. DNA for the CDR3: TGTGCCAGCAGTTTAGGGACAACCGAGGGAACCTTC.

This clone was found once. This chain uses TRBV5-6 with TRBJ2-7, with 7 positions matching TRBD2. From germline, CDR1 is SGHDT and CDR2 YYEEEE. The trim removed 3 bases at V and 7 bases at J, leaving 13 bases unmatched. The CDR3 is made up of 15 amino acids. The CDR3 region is CASSSTRLAGREQYV. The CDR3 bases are TGTGCCAGCAGCTCCACTCGATTAGCGGGTCGGGAGCAGTACGTC.

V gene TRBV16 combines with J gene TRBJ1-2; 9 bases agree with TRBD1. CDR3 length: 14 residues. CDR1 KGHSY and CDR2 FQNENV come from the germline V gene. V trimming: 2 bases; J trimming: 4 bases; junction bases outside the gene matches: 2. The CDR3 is CASSQDRGIYGYTF. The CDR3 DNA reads TGTGCCAGCAGCCAAGACAGGGGGATCTATGGCTACACCTTC.

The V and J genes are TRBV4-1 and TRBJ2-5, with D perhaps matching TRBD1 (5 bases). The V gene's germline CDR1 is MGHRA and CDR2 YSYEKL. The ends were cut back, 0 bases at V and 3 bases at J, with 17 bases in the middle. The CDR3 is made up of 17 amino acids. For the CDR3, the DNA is TGCGCCAGCAGCCAAGATAGGGATGAGACAGCAAAAGAGACCCAGTACTTC. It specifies CASSQDRDETAKETQYF.

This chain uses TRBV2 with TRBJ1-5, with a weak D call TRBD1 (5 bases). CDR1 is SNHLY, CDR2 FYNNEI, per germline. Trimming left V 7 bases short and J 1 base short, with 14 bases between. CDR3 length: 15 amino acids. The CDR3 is CASTSGQLSNQPQHF. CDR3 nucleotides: TGTGCCAGCACCTCAGGGCAGTTGAGCAATCAGCCCCAGCATTTT. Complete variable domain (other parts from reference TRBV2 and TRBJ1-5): EPEVTQTPSHQVTQMGQEVILRCVPISNHLYFYWYRQILGQKVEFLVSFYNNEISEKSEIFDDQFSVERPDGSNFTLKIRSTKLEDSAMYFCASTSGQLSNQPQHFGDGTRLSIL.

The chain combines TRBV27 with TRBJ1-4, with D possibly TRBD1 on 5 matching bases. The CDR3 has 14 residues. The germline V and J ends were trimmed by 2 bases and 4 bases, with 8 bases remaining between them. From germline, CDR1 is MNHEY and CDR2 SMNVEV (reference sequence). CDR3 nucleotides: TGTGCCAGCAGTTTACTCGGGGGTAATGAAAAACTGTTTTTT. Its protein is CASSLLGGNEKLFF.

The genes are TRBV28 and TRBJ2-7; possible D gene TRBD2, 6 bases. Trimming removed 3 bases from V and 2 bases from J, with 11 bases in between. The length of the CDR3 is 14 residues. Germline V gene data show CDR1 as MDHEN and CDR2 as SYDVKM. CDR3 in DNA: TGTGCCAGCAGTTTGATAGCGGAAACCTACGAGCAGTACTTC. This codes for CASSLIAETYEQYF.

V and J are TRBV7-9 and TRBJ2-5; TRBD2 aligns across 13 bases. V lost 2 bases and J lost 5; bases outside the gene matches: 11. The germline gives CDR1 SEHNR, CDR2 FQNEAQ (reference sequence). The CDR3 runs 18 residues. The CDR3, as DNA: TGTGCCAGCAGCTTACAAGGGACTAGCGGGATCCCGGGGGAGACCCAGTACTTC. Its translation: CASSLQGTSGIPGETQYF.

The chain's CDR3 is CASSVVYNEQFF. DNA of the CDR3: TGTGCCAGCAGTGTAGTTTACAATGAGCAGTTCTTC. The chain combines TRBV5-8 with TRBJ2-1; D unresolved. Per the germline V gene, CDR1 is SGHTS and CDR2 is YDEGEE. The CDR3 has 12 residues. Trimming stripped 5 bases from V and 4 bases from J, with 7 bases between.

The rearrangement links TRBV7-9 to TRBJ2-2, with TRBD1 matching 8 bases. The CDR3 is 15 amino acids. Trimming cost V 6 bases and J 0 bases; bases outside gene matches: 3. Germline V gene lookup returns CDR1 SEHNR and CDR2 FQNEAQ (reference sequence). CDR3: CASRSRGPNTGELFF. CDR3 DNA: TGTGCCAGCAGGTCCAGGGGGCCGAACACCGGGGAGCTGTTTTTT.

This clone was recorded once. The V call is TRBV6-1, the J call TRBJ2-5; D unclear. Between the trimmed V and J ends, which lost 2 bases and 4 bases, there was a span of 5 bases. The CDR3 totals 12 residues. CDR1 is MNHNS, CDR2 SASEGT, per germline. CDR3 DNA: TGTGCCAGCAGTGAACACAGAGAGACCCAGTACTTC. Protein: CASSEHRETQYF.

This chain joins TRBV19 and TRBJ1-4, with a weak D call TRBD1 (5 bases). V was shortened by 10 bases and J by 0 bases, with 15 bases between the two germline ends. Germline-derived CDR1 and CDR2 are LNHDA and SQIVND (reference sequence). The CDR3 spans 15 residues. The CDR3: CATHGGEATNEKLFF. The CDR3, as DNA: TGTGCCACCCACGGGGGAGAGGCAACTAATGAAAAACTGTTTTTT.

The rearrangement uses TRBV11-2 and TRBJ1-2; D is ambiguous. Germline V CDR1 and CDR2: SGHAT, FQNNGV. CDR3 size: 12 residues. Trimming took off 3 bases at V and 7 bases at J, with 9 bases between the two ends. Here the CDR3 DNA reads TGTGCCAGCAGCTTCCAGGCTTTTGGCTACACCTTC. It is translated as CASSFQAFGYTF.

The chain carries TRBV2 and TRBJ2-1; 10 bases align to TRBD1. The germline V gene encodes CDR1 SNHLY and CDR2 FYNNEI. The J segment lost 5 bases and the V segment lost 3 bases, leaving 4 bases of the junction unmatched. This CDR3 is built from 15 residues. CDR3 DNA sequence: TGTGCCAGCAGTGACGGGACAGGGGATGACAATGAGCAGTTCTTC. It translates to CASSDGTGDDNEQFF.

The CDR3 loop is CASSLSGQAYYGYTF. In nucleotides, the CDR3 is TGTGCCAGCAGTTTATCGGGACAGGCCTACTATGGCTACACCTTC. J is TRBJ1-2 and V is TRBV27; the match to TRBD1 covers 8 bases. J lost 3 bases, V lost 0 bases, and 3 bases had no gene match. CDR3 length equals 15 residues. CDR1 and CDR2 from the germline V gene are MNHEY and SMNVEV (reference sequence).

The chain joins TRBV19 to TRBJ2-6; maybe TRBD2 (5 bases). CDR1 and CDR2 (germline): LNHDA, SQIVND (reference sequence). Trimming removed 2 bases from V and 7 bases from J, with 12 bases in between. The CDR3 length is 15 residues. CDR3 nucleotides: TGTGCCAGTAGTATAAGAGGGCTTGGAGCCAACGTCCTGACTTTC. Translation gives CASSIRGLGANVLTF.

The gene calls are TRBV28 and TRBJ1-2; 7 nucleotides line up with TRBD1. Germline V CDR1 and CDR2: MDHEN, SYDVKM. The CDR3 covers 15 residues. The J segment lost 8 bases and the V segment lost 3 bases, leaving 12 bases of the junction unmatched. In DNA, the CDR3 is TGTGCCAGCAGTTTGCCCCAAGGGGGCGCGGAAGGCTACACCTTC. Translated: CASSLPQGGAEGYTF.

The CDR3 sequence is CASSLAPDSPNTGELFF. The CDR3 DNA sequence: TGTGCCAGCAGCTTAGCCCCTGACAGCCCGAACACCGGGGAGCTGTTTTTT. V usage is TRBV11-2 and J usage is TRBJ2-2, with D tentatively TRBD1 (5 bases). With 1 base removed from V and 0 bases from J, the gap between germline ends came to 12 bases. Germline V gene data show CDR1 as SGHAT and CDR2 as FQNNGV. CDR3 length equals 17 residues.

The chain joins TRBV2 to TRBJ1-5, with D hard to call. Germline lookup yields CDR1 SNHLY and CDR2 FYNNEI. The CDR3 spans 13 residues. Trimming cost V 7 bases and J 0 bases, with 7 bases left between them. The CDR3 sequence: CASNEGSNQPQHF. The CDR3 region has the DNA TGTGCCAGCAACGAGGGTAGCAATCAGCCCCAGCATTTT.

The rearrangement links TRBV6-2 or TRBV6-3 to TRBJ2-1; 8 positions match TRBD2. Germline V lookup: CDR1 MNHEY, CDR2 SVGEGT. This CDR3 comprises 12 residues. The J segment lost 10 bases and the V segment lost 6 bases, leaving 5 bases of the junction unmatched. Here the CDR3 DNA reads TGTGCCAGCAGCCCGGGACTAGTGGAGCAGTTCTTC. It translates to CASSPGLVEQFF.